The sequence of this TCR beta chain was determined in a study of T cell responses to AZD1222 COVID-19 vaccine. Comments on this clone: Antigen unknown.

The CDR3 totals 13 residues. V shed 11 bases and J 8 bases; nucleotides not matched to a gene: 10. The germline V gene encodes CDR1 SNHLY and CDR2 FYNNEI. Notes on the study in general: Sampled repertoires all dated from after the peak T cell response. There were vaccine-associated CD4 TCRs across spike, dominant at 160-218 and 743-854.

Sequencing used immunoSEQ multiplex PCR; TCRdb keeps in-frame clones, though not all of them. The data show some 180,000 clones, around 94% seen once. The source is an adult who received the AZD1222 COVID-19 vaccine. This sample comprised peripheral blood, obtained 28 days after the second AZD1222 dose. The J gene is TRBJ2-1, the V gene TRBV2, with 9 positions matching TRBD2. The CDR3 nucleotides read TGTGCCCCGAGAGTAGCGGGAGCCCATGAGCAGTTCTTC. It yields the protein CAPRVAGAHEQFF.